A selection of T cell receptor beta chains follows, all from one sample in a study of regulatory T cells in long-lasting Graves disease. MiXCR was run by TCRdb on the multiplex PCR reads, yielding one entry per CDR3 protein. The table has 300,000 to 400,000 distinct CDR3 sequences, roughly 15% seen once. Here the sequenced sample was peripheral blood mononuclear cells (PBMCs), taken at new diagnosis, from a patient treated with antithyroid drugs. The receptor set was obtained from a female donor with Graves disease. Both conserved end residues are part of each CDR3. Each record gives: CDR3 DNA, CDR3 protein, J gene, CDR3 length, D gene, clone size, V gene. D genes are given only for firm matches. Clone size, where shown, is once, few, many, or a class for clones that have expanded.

CDR3 DNA: TGTGCCAGCTGGGACGGGTCCCCCTACGAGCAGTACTTC
CDR3 protein: CASWDGSPYEQYF
J gene: TRBJ2-7
CDR3 length: 13
D gene: -
clone size: -
V gene: TRBV2

CDR3 DNA: TGTGCCAGCCGAGGGACAGGCACGAACACTGAAGCTTTCTTT
CDR3 protein: CASRGTGTNTEAFF
J gene: TRBJ1-1
CDR3 length: 14
D gene: TRBD1
clone size: many
V gene: TRBV3-1

CDR3 DNA: TGCGCCAGCAGCCAAGGAGCGGTCACTAGCGGACCCTACAATGAGCAGTTCTTC
CDR3 protein: CASSQGAVTSGPYNEQFF
J gene: TRBJ2-1
CDR3 length: 18
D gene: TRBD2
clone size: -
V gene: TRBV4-1

CDR3 DNA: TGTGCCACCAGCAGAGATTTGGGGGAGCCCCAGCATTTT
CDR3 protein: CATSRDLGEPQHF
J gene: TRBJ1-5
CDR3 length: 13
D gene: -
clone size: many
V gene: TRBV15

CDR3 DNA: TGTGCCAGCTCACCACCATCGGGATCTTACGAGCAGTACTTC
CDR3 protein: CASSPPSGSYEQYF
J gene: TRBJ2-7
CDR3 length: 14
D gene: -
clone size: few
V gene: TRBV18

CDR3 DNA: TGTGCCAGCATCCCGGTGGTAGGGAACACTGAAGCTTTCTTT
CDR3 protein: CASIPVVGNTEAFF
J gene: TRBJ1-1
CDR3 length: 14
D gene: -
clone size: few
V gene: TRBV6-1

CDR3 DNA: TGTGCCAGCAGCCCGCGGACAGGAGCCAAAAACATTCAGTACTTC
CDR3 protein: CASSPRTGAKNIQYF
J gene: TRBJ2-4
CDR3 length: 15
D gene: TRBD1
clone size: -
V gene: TRBV7-6

CDR3 DNA: TGTGCCAGCAGCCACGGGGTAGACAGGGGGGGCACTGAAGCTTTCTTT
CDR3 protein: CASSHGVDRGGTEAFF
J gene: TRBJ1-1
CDR3 length: 16
D gene: TRBD1
clone size: many
V gene: TRBV6-1

CDR3 DNA: TGTGCCAGCAGTGTACAGGGCATGAACACTGAAGCTTTCTTT
CDR3 protein: CASSVQGMNTEAFF
J gene: TRBJ1-1
CDR3 length: 14
D gene: -
clone size: many
V gene: TRBV27

CDR3 DNA: TGTGCCAGCAGCTCAACCGGGAGGCCCACGAACGAGCAGTACTTC
CDR3 protein: CASSSTGRPTNEQYF
J gene: TRBJ2-7
CDR3 length: 15
D gene: TRBD2
clone size: many
V gene: TRBV7-2

CDR3 DNA: TGTGCCAGCAGTTACGAGGGCGTAGAGCAAGAGACCCAGTACTTC
CDR3 protein: CASSYEGVEQETQYF
J gene: TRBJ2-5
CDR3 length: 15
D gene: -
clone size: many
V gene: TRBV6-2/TRBV6-3

CDR3 DNA: TGCAGTGCTAGGATCGGTCAAGGATCCCCCGCGAGAAACACCGGGGAGCTGTTTTTT
CDR3 protein: CSARIGQGSPARNTGELFF
J gene: TRBJ2-2
CDR3 length: 19
D gene: -
clone size: -
V gene: TRBV20-1

CDR3 DNA: TGTGCCAGCAGCTTCGGACACACCCGGAACACTGAAGCTTTCTTT
CDR3 protein: CASSFGHTRNTEAFF
J gene: TRBJ1-1
CDR3 length: 15
D gene: -
clone size: -
V gene: TRBV11-2

CDR3 DNA: TGTGCCATATCGGGTTTCACTACAGATACGCAGTATTTT
CDR3 protein: CAISGFTTDTQYF
J gene: TRBJ2-3
CDR3 length: 13
D gene: -
clone size: -
V gene: TRBV10-3

CDR3 DNA: TGTGCCAGCAGTGATGCAGGACCTATCCCTTACTTC
CDR3 protein: CASSDAGPIPYF
J gene: TRBJ1-2
CDR3 length: 12
D gene: -
clone size: few
V gene: TRBV2

CDR3 DNA: TGTGCCAGCAGTTACACGACAGGGGAAGGGCCCGTGGGCCCGGACACTTTCTTT
CDR3 protein: CASSYTTGEGPVGPDTFF
J gene: TRBJ1-1
CDR3 length: 18
D gene: TRBD1
clone size: many
V gene: TRBV6-5

CDR3 DNA: TGCAGCGGGGACACGGGCACCGGGGAGCTGTTTTTT
CDR3 protein: CSGDTGTGELFF
J gene: TRBJ2-2
CDR3 length: 12
D gene: -
clone size: few
V gene: TRBV29-1

CDR3 DNA: TGTGCCAGCAGCTCCCACGGGGACTACAATGAGCAGTTCTTC
CDR3 protein: CASSSHGDYNEQFF
J gene: TRBJ2-1
CDR3 length: 14
D gene: -
clone size: many
V gene: TRBV7-9

CDR3 DNA: TGTGCCAGTAGTATCCCCGGGACACATCAGCCCCAGCATTTT
CDR3 protein: CASSIPGTHQPQHF
J gene: TRBJ1-5
CDR3 length: 14
D gene: -
clone size: -
V gene: TRBV19

CDR3 DNA: TGTGCCAGCTCACCTACCGATAACTACGAGCAGTACTTC
CDR3 protein: CASSPTDNYEQYF
J gene: TRBJ2-7
CDR3 length: 13
D gene: -
clone size: few
V gene: TRBV18

CDR3 DNA: TGCGCCAGCAGCCCGGGACAGGCAAATAGTGAAGCTTTCTTT
CDR3 protein: CASSPGQANSEAFF
J gene: TRBJ1-1
CDR3 length: 14
D gene: TRBD1
clone size: -
V gene: TRBV5-1

CDR3 DNA: TGTGCCAGCAGGCTACAGGGAGGGGGGGGTCATGGCTACACCTTC
CDR3 protein: CASRLQGGGGHGYTF
J gene: TRBJ1-2
CDR3 length: 15
D gene: -
clone size: -
V gene: TRBV3-1

CDR3 DNA: TGTGCCAGCAGCCTTCAGGGGGCAGTCGGGGAGCTGTTTTTT
CDR3 protein: CASSLQGAVGELFF
J gene: TRBJ2-2
CDR3 length: 14
D gene: TRBD1
clone size: many
V gene: TRBV3-1